A single sample is the source of the 24 T cell receptor beta chains below, sequenced in a study of cytomegalovirus exposure and HLA in healthy donors (dated by TCRdb to the late 2010s). The library relied on the immunoSEQ multiplex PCR assay. For the multiplex PCR, a mixture combining 60 forward primers for TCR Vbeta segments and 13 reverse primers for TCR Jbeta segments was used. This is the immuneACCESS table as TCRdb keeps it, with only in-frame sequences that have V and J called. A part of the clones is gone; compared with another copy, unresolved V genes explain less than half, and the rest is unexplained. The sample data list about 160,000 clones, and about 83% of these were observed just once. More than 10% of the sample rests with the top ten. Material: PBMCs. The receptors here all came from a man between 35 and 55 years old in good health and CMV-seropositive.

This clone was recorded a few times. V and J are TRBV5-1 and TRBJ2-4; D might be TRBD2 (6 bases). Germline assignment: CDR1 SGHRS and CDR2 YFSETQ. This CDR3 comprises 16 residues. Trimming took 0 bases from V and 8 from J, leaving 18 bases between them. CDR3 sequence: CASSLALGTPGDIQYF. CDR3 nucleotides: TGCGCCAGCAGCTTGGCCCTCGGGACCCCGGGGGACATTCAGTACTTC.

The gene calls are TRBV29-1 and TRBJ2-7, with no clear D. Germline CDR1 is SQVTM and CDR2 is ANQGSEA. Between the trimmed V and J ends, which lost 3 bases and 2 bases, there was a span of 5 bases. The length of the CDR3 is 11 residues. CDR3 region: CSVEGAYEQYF. The DNA for the CDR3 is TGCAGCGTTGAGGGCGCCTACGAGCAGTACTTC.

This sequence joins TRBV5-4 and TRBJ2-5; weak D call: TRBD2 (5 bases). CDR3 length: 14 residues. Germline lookup yields CDR1 SGHNT and CDR2 YYREEE (reference sequence). V lost 2 bases and J lost 1, with 9 bases in between. CDR3 region: CASSFSAVQETQYF. The CDR3 DNA reads TGTGCCAGCAGCTTCTCAGCGGTCCAAGAGACCCAGTACTTC.

The chain carries TRBV4-3 and TRBJ2-1; no definite D call. The germline gives CDR1 LGHNA, CDR2 YSLEER. The CDR3 is made up of 13 amino acids. The ends were cut back, 3 bases at V and 3 bases at J, with 6 bases in the middle. The CDR3 loop is CASSHQNYNEQFF. DNA for the CDR3: TGCGCCAGCAGCCACCAAAACTACAATGAGCAGTTCTTC.

This clone has just a few counts. This chain uses TRBV6-5 with TRBJ1-2, with TRBD1 as a possible D gene (6 bases). The V end was cut by 5 bases, the J end by 4 bases, with 14 bases between. In germline, CDR1 is MNHEY, CDR2 SVGAGI. CDR3 length: 14 amino acids. The CDR3 is CASSHGQRVYGYTF. The CDR3 DNA reads as TGTGCCAGCAGTCACGGACAGAGGGTCTATGGCTACACCTTC.

The chain is built from TRBV6-5 and TRBJ1-3, with TRBD1 as a possible D gene (5 bases). Germline CDR1 and CDR2: MNHEY and SVGAGI. CDR3 length equals 14 residues. The V gene lost 6 bases and the J gene lost 2 bases, with 11 bases spanning the gap. The CDR3 loop reads CASSYRRAGNTIYF. CDR3 coding DNA: TGTGCCAGCAGCTACAGGAGAGCTGGAAACACCATATATTTT.

The chain couples TRBV5-5 to TRBJ1-4, with TRBD1 as a possible D gene (6 bases). Germline V gene sequence: CDR1 SGHKS, CDR2 YYEKEE (reference sequence). The CDR3 runs to 12 residues. The germline V and J ends were trimmed by 0 bases and 16 bases, with 13 bases remaining between them. The chain's CDR3 is CASSLGQGFEFF. The CDR3 DNA reads TGTGCCAGCAGCTTGGGGCAGGGGTTTGAGTTTTTT.

This chain uses TRBV13 with TRBJ2-1, with TRBD2 matching 10 bases. Germline loops: CDR1 PRHDT, CDR2 FYEKMQ (reference sequence). The V and J ends lost 3 bases and 3 bases, in that order; junction bases with no gene match: 2. The CDR3 length is 15 residues. The CDR3 DNA is TGTGCCAGCAGCTTGACTAGCGGGTACTACAATGAGCAGTTCTTC. The encoded protein is CASSLTSGYYNEQFF. Complete variable domain (other parts from reference TRBV13 and TRBJ2-1): AAGVIQSPRHLIKEKRETATLKCYPIPRHDTVYWYQQGPGQDPQFLISFYEKMQSDKGSIPDRFSAQQFSDYHSELNMSSLELGDSALYFCASSLTSGYYNEQFFGPGTRLTVL.

The chain employs TRBV28 and TRBJ2-3; TRBD2 matches at 12 bases. The ends lost 2 bases at V and 4 bases at J; junction bases unmatched: 4. Germline V gives CDR1 MDHEN, CDR2 SYDVKM. The CDR3 has 16 residues. The chain's CDR3 is CASSLGLAGGADTQYF. The CDR3 coding sequence is TGTGCCAGCAGTTTAGGGCTAGCGGGAGGGGCAGATACGCAGTATTTT. The full variable domain, completed using reference TRBV28 and TRBJ2-3, is DVKVTQSSRYLVKRTGEKVFLECVQDMDHENMFWYRQDPGLGLRLIYFSYDVKMKEKGDIPEGYSVSREKKERFSLILESASTNQTSMYLCASSLGLAGGADTQYFGPGTRLTVL.

The chain is built from TRBV2 and TRBJ2-7, with 7 positions matching TRBD1. This CDR3 comprises 14 residues. Germline-derived CDR1 and CDR2 are SNHLY and FYNNEI. V was pared by 6 bases and J by 5 bases, with 10 bases of the junction left unmatched. In nucleotides, the CDR3 is TGTGCCAGCAGCTCCGATACAGGGGCCCACGAGCAGTACTTC. Residues: CASSSDTGAHEQYF. Drawing the rest from reference TRBV2 and TRBJ2-7, the complete variable domain is EPEVTQTPSHQVTQMGQEVILRCVPISNHLYFYWYRQILGQKVEFLVSFYNNEISEKSEIFDDQFSVERPDGSNFTLKIRSTKLEDSAMYFCASSSDTGAHEQYFGPGTRLTVT.

Remarks on this clone: The junction departs from the called germline gene at one end, perhaps through a read error. V is TRBV7-9 and J is TRBJ2-4; TRBD1 matches 12 bases. CDR3 length equals 18 residues. Germline CDR1 SEHNR, CDR2 FQNEAQ (reference sequence). In DNA form, the CDR3 reads TGTGCCAGCAGCTCCCCGGGACAGGGGGCGAGGGCCAAAAACAGTCAGTACTTC. Translating gives CASSSPGQGARAKNSQYF. The whole variable domain, remainder taken from reference TRBV7-9 and TRBJ2-4, is DTGVSQNPRHKITKRGQNVTFRCDPISEHNRLYWYRQTLGQGPEFLTYFQNEAQLEKSRLLSDRFSAERPKGSFSTLEIQRTEQGDSAMYLCASSSPGQGARAKNSQYFGAGTRLSVL.

The CDR3 here is CASSGTSGYNEQFF. CDR3 in DNA: TGTGCCAGCAGTGGGACTAGCGGTTACAATGAGCAGTTCTTC. This rearrangement joins TRBV2 to TRBJ2-1, with 10 positions matching TRBD2. V was pared by 4 bases and J by 4 bases, with 1 base of the junction left unmatched. The CDR3 loop spans 14 amino acids. Germline V gives CDR1 SNHLY, CDR2 FYNNEI.

DNA of the CDR3: TGTGCCAGCAGCTTTCGTTCACAGCCTCCAGCTTTCTTT. Protein: CASSFRSQPPAFF. The chain employs TRBV27 and TRBJ1-1; D remains unclear. Germline loops: CDR1 MNHEY, CDR2 SMNVEV (reference sequence). V lost 6 bases, J lost 10 bases, and 18 bases lay in between. The CDR3 has 13 amino acids.

This clone was seen only a few times. The junction does not match germline at one end; this may be a read error. The chain recombines TRBV7-9 with TRBJ2-1; 8 nucleotides match TRBD2. CDR1 is SEHNR, CDR2 FQNEAQ, per germline (reference sequence). This CDR3 has 14 residues. DNA for the CDR3: TGTGCCAGCAGATTAGCGGGACACGGCAATGAGCAGTTCTTC. Amino acids: CASRLAGHGNEQFF.

This rearrangement joins TRBV6-5 to TRBJ1-4; maybe TRBD1 (6 bases). Germline CDR1 is MNHEY and CDR2 is SVGAGI. The CDR3 contains 15 residues. The germline V and J ends were trimmed by 2 bases and 4 bases, with 11 bases remaining between them. The CDR3 loop reads CASSYGGGFNEKLFF. The CDR3 nucleotides are TGTGCCAGCAGTTACGGTGGGGGCTTTAATGAAAAACTGTTTTTT.

This chain uses TRBV29-1 with TRBJ2-7; D gene ambiguous. Per the germline V gene, CDR1 is SQVTM and CDR2 is ANQGSEA. The CDR3 length is 13 residues. Trimming removed 4 bases from V and 4 bases from J, with 14 bases in between. The CDR3 DNA is TGCAGCGTTGGTCTGAACTCTTTATACGAGCAGTACTTC. Amino acids: CSVGLNSLYEQYF.

V usage is TRBV9 and J usage is TRBJ2-5; 9 positions match TRBD1. The germline V gene has CDR1 SGDLS and CDR2 YYNGEE. The CDR3 loop spans 18 amino acids. J gave up 4 bases and V 4 bases, and 17 bases lay outside the gene matches. The CDR3 bases are TGTGCCAGCAGCTCCAACACCCTAAGACAGGGGGGAGGAGAGACCCAGTACTTC. As protein: CASSSNTLRQGGGETQYF.

The genes are TRBV10-3 and TRBJ2-5; 8 bases fit TRBD1. J was trimmed by 3 bases and V by 2 bases; bases with no gene match: 11. Germline loops: CDR1 ENHRY, CDR2 SYGVKD. This CDR3 has 17 residues. The CDR3 region is CAISEETGDVQKETQYF. The CDR3 DNA sequence: TGTGCCATCAGTGAGGAGACAGGGGATGTACAGAAAGAGACCCAGTACTTC.

The CDR3 nucleotides are TGTGCCAGCAGCCAAGGCCAGTATGGCTACACCTTC. As protein: CASSQGQYGYTF. The chain couples TRBV14 to TRBJ1-2; D ambiguous. The CDR3 spans 12 residues. The ends were cut back, 1 base at V and 5 bases at J, with 5 bases in the middle. Germline CDR1 SGHDN, CDR2 FVKESK.

The V call is TRBV11-3, the J call TRBJ2-1; 13 bases agree with TRBD2. J lost 5 bases, V lost 5 bases, and 3 bases had no gene match. The CDR3 has 15 amino acids. The germline gives CDR1 SGHNT, CDR2 YENEEA. Here the CDR3 reads CASSRGLAGNNEQFF. In DNA form, the CDR3 reads TGTGCCAGCAGCCGGGGACTAGCGGGAAACAATGAGCAGTTCTTC.

The CDR3 DNA reads as TGTGCCAGCAGTTGGCGGGAGGGCCTGGATGAGCAGTTCTTC. Residues: CASSWREGLDEQFF. This chain links TRBV25-1 with TRBJ2-1, with 9 bases identical to TRBD2. The CDR3 totals 14 residues. V trimming: 5 bases; J trimming: 8 bases; junction bases outside the gene matches: 7. Germline V gene sequence: CDR1 MGHDK, CDR2 SYGVNS.

This rearrangement joins TRBV9 to TRBJ2-1, with unresolved D. Germline loops: CDR1 SGDLS, CDR2 YYNGEE. Trimming pared 1 base from V and 5 bases from J, leaving 16 bases between. This CDR3 is 16 amino acids long. CDR3 sequence (DNA): TGTGCCAGCAGCGTACGTGGCTCCCCCCTGGACAATGAGCAGTTCTTC. This encodes CASSVRGSPLDNEQFF.

The chain is built from TRBV5-4 and TRBJ2-3; D gene unclear. This CDR3 comprises 13 residues. V lost 4 bases, J lost 4 bases, and 10 bases lay in between. CDR1 and CDR2 from the germline V gene are SGHNT and YYREEE (reference sequence). CDR3 bases: TGTGCCAGCAGCGATAAAGAGGCAGATACGCAGTATTTT. Translation gives CASSDKEADTQYF.

This clone appeared once. V and J are TRBV29-1 and TRBJ2-2; TRBD2 aligns across 15 bases. Germline CDR1 reads SQVTM; CDR2 reads ANQGSEA. The trim removed 4 bases at V and 7 bases at J, leaving 4 bases unmatched. This CDR3 is built from 15 residues. CDR3 nucleotide sequence: TGCAGCGTTGGGACTAGCGGGAGGGGCGGCGGGGAGCTGTTTTTT. Amino acid sequence: CSVGTSGRGGGELFF.